The T cell receptor (beta chain) under discussion was sequenced for a study of molecular identifiers for immune sequencing clone quantification. MiXCR, applied by TCRdb to the PCR reads, yields one record per CDR3 protein. Of 85,000 to 90,000 distinct CDR3 sequences listed, roughly 23% are singletons. Germline-derived CDR1 and CDR2 are LNHDA and SQIVND (reference sequence). Deletions cut 5 bases from V and 1 base from J, with 17 bases between. The CDR3 length is 17 residues. This clonotype appeared a few times. This sequence was found in a human donor in good health. Some libraries in this study had Jurkat cell RNA spiked in. Sequenced input: naive CD8+ T cells from blood, with Jurkat cell RNA spiked in. Subset meaning: FACS-sorted CD8+CD4-CCR7+CD45RA+ naive T cells. This chain links TRBV19 with TRBJ2-2, with D perhaps matching TRBD1 (6 bases). The CDR3 protein is CASSVLRGHKNTGELFF. The CDR3 coding sequence is TGTGCCAGTAGTGTACTAAGGGGACACAAGAACACCGGGGAGCTGTTTTTT.